Listed below are T cell receptor beta chains from one sample, sequenced in a study of response to subunit inactivated influenza vaccine. One entry per CDR3 protein, called by TCRdb with MiXCR from the RT-PCR reads. The table lists roughly 500,000 distinct CDR3 sequences, 16% of them singletons. The sample in question was CD4+ T cells sorted from PBMCs, obtained 23 to 25 months after vaccination. These receptors originate from a man aged 50-75 years who received an inactivated influenza vaccine. The CDR3 runs from the conserved cysteine through the conserved F or W.

J,V,CDR3
TRBJ2-7,TRBV6-5,CASSDDLYEQYF
TRBJ2-1,TRBV14,CASTASGGSYNEQFF
TRBJ1-1,TRBV7-9,CASSYGTGGTSEAFF
TRBJ2-1,TRBV29-1,CSGGQMINEQFF
TRBJ1-1,TRBV4-1,CASSPRSDRDRRNTEAFF
TRBJ1-4,TRBV6-1,CASRKDRVGTNEKLFF
TRBJ1-5,TRBV6-6,CASKQGPNQPQHF
TRBJ2-5,TRBV10-3,CAISEIAQETQYF
TRBJ2-1,TRBV10-3,CAISVRQGLTYNEQFF
TRBJ1-2,TRBV10-3,CAISGDRARGYTF
TRBJ2-5,TRBV4-3,CASSRRSQDTQYF
TRBJ2-2,TRBV28,CASTVPPTSGIRGTGELFF
TRBJ2-2,TRBV12-3/TRBV12-4,CASSLVGSGELFF
TRBJ2-3,TRBV20-1,CSARTSGGAGTDTQYF
TRBJ1-1,TRBV27,CASSDRFTAEAFF
TRBJ2-3,TRBV24-1,CATTGLAGGPESDTQYF
TRBJ2-7,TRBV20-1,CSATVAGPSYEQYF
TRBJ2-1,TRBV5-1,CASSLSGGSAYNEQFF
TRBJ2-5,TRBV29-1,CSVAGSGETQYF
TRBJ2-4,TRBV9,CASSVGREKNIQYF
TRBJ2-3,TRBV4-2,CASSLQVSGASTDTQYF
TRBJ2-7,TRBV5-1,CASSLVQGKDEQYF
TRBJ2-7,TRBV6-1,CASVLAGGSYEQYF
TRBJ2-5,TRBV7-9,CASAGRFVETQYF
TRBJ1-1,TRBV12-3/TRBV12-4,CASSWDSVNTEAFF
TRBJ2-4,TRBV11-2,CASSSIRGSDKNIQYF
TRBJ1-1,TRBV2,CASSEGGDTEAFF
TRBJ2-5,TRBV20-1,CSARLDRAQETQYF
TRBJ2-5,TRBV7-2,CASSFQRGTQETQYF
TRBJ1-6,TRBV7-2,CASSLALLNSPLHF
TRBJ1-1,TRBV30,CASRRGGGRFEAFF
TRBJ1-2,TRBV7-2,CASSLVTETGYTF
TRBJ2-3,TRBV29-1,CSVVEAGRTDTQYF
TRBJ2-5,TRBV18,CASSPPLGTETQYF
TRBJ2-7,TRBV20-1,CSASGLTSSYEQYF
TRBJ2-4,TRBV14,CASSQKPGRGENIQYF
TRBJ2-2,TRBV18,CASSPSPGPINTGELFF